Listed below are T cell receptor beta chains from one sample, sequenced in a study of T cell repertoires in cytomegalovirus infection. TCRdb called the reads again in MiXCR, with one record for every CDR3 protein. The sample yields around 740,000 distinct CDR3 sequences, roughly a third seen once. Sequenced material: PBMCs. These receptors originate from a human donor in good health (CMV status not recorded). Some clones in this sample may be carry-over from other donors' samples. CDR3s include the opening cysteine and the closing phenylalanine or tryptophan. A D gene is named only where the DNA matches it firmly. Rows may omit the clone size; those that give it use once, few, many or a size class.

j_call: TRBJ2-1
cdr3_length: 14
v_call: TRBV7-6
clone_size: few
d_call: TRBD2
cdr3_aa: CASSSAAGGNEQFF
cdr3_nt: TGTGCCAGCAGCTCTGCAGCGGGGGGGAATGAGCAGTTCTTC

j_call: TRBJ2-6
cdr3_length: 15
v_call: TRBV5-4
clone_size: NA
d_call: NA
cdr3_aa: CASAPGFSGANVLTF
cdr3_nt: TGTGCCAGCGCCCCCGGGTTTTCCGGGGCCAACGTCCTGACTTTC

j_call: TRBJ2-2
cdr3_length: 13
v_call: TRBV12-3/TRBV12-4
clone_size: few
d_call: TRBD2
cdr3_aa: CASTIAGIGELFF
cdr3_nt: TGTGCCAGCACCATAGCGGGAATCGGGGAGCTGTTTTTT

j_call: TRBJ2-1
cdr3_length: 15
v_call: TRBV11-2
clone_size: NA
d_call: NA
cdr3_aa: CASSLLWGGRDEQFF
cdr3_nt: TGTGCCAGCAGCTTACTGTGGGGGGGCCGGGATGAGCAGTTCTTC

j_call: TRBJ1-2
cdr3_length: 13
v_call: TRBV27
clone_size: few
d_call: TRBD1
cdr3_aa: CASFATGNSGYTF
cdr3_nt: TGTGCCAGCTTCGCGACAGGGAACTCTGGCTACACCTTC

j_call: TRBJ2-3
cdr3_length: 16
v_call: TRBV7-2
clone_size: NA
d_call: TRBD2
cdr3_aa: CASSLPPSGATDTQYF
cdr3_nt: TGTGCCAGCAGCTTACCGCCTAGCGGAGCCACAGATACGCAGTATTTT

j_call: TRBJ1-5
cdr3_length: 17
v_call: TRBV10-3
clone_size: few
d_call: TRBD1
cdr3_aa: CAISDGGTEYSNQPQHF
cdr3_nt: TGTGCCATCAGTGATGGGGGGACAGAGTATAGCAATCAGCCCCAGCATTTT

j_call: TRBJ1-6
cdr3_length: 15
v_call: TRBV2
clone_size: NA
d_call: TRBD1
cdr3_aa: CASREGASYNSPLHF
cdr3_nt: TGTGCCAGCAGGGAGGGGGCCTCCTATAATTCACCCCTCCACTTT

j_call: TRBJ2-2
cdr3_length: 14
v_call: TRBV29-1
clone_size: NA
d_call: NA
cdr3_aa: CSVVGVGNTGELFF
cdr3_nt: TGCAGCGTTGTAGGGGTCGGGAACACCGGGGAGCTGTTTTTT

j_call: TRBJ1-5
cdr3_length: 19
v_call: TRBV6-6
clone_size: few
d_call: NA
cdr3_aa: CASSYSFRGAVESNQPQHF
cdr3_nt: TGTGCCAGCAGTTACAGTTTCAGGGGCGCCGTGGAGAGCAATCAGCCCCAGCATTTT